This T cell receptor (beta chain) was recorded in a study of tumor-infiltrating lymphocytes in glioblastoma multiforme. Germline lookup yields CDR1 DFQATT and CDR2 SNEGSKA (reference sequence). This CDR3 spans 14 amino acids. V trimming: 3 bases; J trimming: 7 bases; junction bases outside the gene matches: 10. Multiple V-beta primers and a C-beta primer amplified TCRB from RNA. TCRdb re-called the multiplex PCR reads through MiXCR, storing one row per CDR3 protein. The sample lists 25,000 to 40,000 distinct CDR3 sequences, 61% occurring once. In regard to this clonotype: Its antigen is unknown.

Study-wide results and limits: The TCR and somatic mutation analysis included just one glioblastoma patient. No surface-marker sorting into functional T cell subtypes was done.

The sequence was collected from a male donor with glioblastoma. The chain combines TRBV20-1 with TRBJ2-7; 9 positions agree with TRBD2. The source material was brain tumor tissue. The CDR3 region is CSASPVAGVSEQYF. The CDR3 region has the DNA TGCAGTGCTAGTCCGGTAGCGGGAGTCAGTGAGCAGTACTTC.